This TCR beta chain was obtained from a study of T cell repertoires in cytomegalovirus infection. TCRdb independently ran MiXCR on the reads; one entry per CDR3 protein. The sample lists hundreds of thousands of distinct CDR3 sequences, 15% to 20% occurring once. This receptor was identified in a human donor in good health (CMV status not recorded). Some clones in this sample may be carry-over from other donors' samples. Sequenced: PBMCs.

The CDR3: CASSLGFLVANEKLFF. The DNA for the CDR3 is TGTGCCAGCAGCTTAGGATTTTTGGTGGCTAATGAAAAACTGTTTTTT. The chain recombines TRBV11-2 with TRBJ1-4; no firm D call. The CDR3 length is 16 residues. With 1 base removed from V and 3 bases from J, the gap between germline ends came to 12 bases. Germline V gene lookup returns CDR1 SGHAT and CDR2 FQNNGV.